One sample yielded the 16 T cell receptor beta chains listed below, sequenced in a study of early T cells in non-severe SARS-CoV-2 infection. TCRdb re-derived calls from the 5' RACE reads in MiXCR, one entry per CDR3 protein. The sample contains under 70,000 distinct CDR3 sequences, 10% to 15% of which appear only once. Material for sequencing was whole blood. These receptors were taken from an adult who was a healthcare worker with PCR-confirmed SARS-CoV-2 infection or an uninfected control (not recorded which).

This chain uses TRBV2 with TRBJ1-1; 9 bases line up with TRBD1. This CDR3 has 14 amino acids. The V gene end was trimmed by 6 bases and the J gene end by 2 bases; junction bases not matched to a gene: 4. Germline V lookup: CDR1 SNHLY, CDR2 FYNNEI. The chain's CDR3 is CASRKQGANTEAFF. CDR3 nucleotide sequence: TGTGCCAGCAGGAAACAGGGGGCTAACACTGAAGCTTTCTTT.

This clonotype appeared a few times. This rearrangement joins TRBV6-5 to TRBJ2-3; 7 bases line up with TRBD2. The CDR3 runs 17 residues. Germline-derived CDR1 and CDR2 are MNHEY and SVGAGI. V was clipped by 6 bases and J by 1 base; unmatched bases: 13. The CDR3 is CASRNRLARRGTDTQYF. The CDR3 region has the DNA TGTGCCAGCAGGAACCGACTAGCCCGAAGGGGCACAGATACGCAGTATTTT.

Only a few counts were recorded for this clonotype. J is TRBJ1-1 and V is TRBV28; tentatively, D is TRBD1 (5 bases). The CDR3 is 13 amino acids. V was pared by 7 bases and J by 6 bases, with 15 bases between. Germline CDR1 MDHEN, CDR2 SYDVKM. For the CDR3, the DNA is TGTGCCAGCACCTTCCTGAGGGGCTCTGAAGCTTTCTTT. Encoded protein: CASTFLRGSEAFF.

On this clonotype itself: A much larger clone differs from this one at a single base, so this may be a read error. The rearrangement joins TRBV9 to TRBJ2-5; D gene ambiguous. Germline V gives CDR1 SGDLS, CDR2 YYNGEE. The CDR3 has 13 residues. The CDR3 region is CTSSVGVEETQYF. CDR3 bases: TGTACCAGCAGCGTAGGAGTTGAGGAGACCCAGTACTTC.

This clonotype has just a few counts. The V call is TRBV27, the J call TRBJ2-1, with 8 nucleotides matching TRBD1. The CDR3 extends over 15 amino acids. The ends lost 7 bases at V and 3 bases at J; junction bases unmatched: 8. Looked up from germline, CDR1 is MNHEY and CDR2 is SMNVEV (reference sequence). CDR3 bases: TGTGCCAGCATTCTAACCGGGACAGGCTACAATGAGCAGTTCTTC. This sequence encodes CASILTGTGYNEQFF.

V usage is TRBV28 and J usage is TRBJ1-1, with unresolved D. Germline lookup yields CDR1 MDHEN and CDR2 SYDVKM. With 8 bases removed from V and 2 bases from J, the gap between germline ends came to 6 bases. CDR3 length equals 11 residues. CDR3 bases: TGTGCCAGCTTGGAAAACACTGAAGCTTTCTTT. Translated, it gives CASLENTEAFF. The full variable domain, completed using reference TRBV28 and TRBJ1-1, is DVKVTQSSRYLVKRTGEKVFLECVQDMDHENMFWYRQDPGLGLRLIYFSYDVKMKEKGDIPEGYSVSREKKERFSLILESASTNQTSMYLCASLENTEAFFGQGTRLTVV.

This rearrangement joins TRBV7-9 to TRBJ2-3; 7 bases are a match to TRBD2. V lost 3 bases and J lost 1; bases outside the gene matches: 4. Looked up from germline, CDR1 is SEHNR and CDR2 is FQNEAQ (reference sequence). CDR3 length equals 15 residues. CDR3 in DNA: TGTGCCAGCAGCTTTGGTGCGGGGGGCACAGATACGCAGTATTTT. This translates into CASSFGAGGTDTQYF.

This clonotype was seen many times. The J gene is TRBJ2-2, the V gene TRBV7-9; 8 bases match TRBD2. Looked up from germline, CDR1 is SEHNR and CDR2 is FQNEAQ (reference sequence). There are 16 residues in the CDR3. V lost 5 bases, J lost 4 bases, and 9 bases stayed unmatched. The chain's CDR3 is CASSPRGAYLTGELFF. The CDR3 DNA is TGTGCCAGCAGCCCGCGGGGGGCCTATCTCACCGGGGAGCTGTTTTTT.

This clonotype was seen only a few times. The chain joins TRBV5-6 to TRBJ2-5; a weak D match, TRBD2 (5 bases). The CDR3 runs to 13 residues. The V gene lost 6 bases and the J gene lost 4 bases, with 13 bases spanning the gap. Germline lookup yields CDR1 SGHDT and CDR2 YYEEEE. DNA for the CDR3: TGTGCCAGCACCACATGGGCGGGAGAGACCCAGTACTTC. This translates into CASTTWAGETQYF.

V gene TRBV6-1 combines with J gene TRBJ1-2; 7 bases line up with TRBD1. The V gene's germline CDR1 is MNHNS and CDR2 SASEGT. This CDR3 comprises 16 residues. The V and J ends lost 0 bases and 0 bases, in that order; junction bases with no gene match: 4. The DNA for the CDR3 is TGTGCCAGCAGTGAAGCGGACAGGCTGTCTAACTATGGCTACACCTTC. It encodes CASSEADRLSNYGYTF.

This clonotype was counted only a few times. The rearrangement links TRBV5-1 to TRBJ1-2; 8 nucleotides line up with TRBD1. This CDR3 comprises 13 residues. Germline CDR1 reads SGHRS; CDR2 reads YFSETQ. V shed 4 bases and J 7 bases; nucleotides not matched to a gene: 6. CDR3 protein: CASSIQGAFGYTF. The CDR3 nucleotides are TGCGCCAGCAGCATCCAGGGGGCGTTTGGCTACACCTTC.

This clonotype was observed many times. CDR3 nucleotides: TGCAGCGTACGAGACAGGGCAGCAGAGACCCAGTACTTC. This translates into CSVRDRAAETQYF. V and J are TRBV29-1 and TRBJ2-5, with 7 bases lining up with TRBD1. The ends lost 6 bases at V and 4 bases at J; junction bases unmatched: 8. The CDR3 is 13 amino acids. Germline CDR1 SQVTM, CDR2 ANQGSEA.

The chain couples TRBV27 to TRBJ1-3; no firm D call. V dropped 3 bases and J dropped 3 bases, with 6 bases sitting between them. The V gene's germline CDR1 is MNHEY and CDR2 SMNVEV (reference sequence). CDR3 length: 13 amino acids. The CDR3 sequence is CASSFRYGNTIYF. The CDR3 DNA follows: TGTGCCAGCAGTTTTCGCTATGGAAACACCATATATTTT.

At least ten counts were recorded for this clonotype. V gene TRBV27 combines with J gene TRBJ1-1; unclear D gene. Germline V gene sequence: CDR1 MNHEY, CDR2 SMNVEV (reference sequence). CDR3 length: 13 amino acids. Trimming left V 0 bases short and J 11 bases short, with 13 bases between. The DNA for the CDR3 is TGTGCCAGCAGTTTATCGAGAAGGGATAAGGCTTTCTTT. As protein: CASSLSRRDKAFF.

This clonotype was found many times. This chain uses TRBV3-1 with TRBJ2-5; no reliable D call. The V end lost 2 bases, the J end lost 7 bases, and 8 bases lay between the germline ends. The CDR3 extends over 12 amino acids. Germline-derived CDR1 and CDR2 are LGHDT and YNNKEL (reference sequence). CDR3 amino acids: CASSQRRGTQYF. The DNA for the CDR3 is TGTGCCAGCAGCCAACGACGCGGGACCCAGTACTTC.

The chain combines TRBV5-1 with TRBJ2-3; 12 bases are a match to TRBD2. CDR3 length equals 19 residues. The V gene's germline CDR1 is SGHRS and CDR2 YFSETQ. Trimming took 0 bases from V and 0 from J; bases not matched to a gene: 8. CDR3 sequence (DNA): TGCGCCAGCAGCTTGGTACCCCTAGCGGGAGGGACGAGCACAGATACGCAGTATTTT. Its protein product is CASSLVPLAGGTSTDTQYF.